This T cell receptor beta chain originates from a study of blood T cell repertoires in COVID-19. The CDR3 consists of 16 residues. Trimming left V 5 bases short and J 1 base short, with 16 bases between. From germline, CDR1 is SGHVS and CDR2 FNYEAQ. Some clones are missing from TCRdb's copy, which holds only in-frame ones; the method was immunoSEQ multiplex PCR. This table has 250,000 to 300,000 clones, approximately 89% appearing once. This TCR came from a woman in her twenties or thirties with COVID-19, enrolled during active disease. V and J are TRBV7-6 and TRBJ2-3; the D gene is possibly TRBD1 (6 bases). Sequenced: peripheral blood. The CDR3 bases are TGTGCCAGCAGCAGAGGGGGTCTGGGCGGCACAGATACGCAGTATTTT. The encoded protein is CASSRGGLGGTDTQYF.